This T cell receptor beta chain came from a study of spatial heterogeneity in lung cancer. Across the whole study: The count of detected beta-chain sequences consistently exceeded that of alpha-chain sequences. An average of more than ten raw reads was observed per unique TCR and UMI combination. Study-level points and caveats: In blood, ubiquitous expanded tumor TCRs appeared more at resection than follow-up.

As for time point: blood at routine non-recurrence follow-up after resection. Unsorted samples of tumor, nontumor lung or frozen PBMC had their whole RNA sequenced. TCRdb fed the 5' RACE reads into MiXCR, producing one record per CDR3 protein. The table lists some 120,000 distinct CDR3 sequences, more than 10% of them singletons, with 16% in the top ten. This clonotype was seen a handful of times. Its target is unknown. The V gene end was trimmed by 2 bases and the J gene end by 0 bases; junction bases not matched to a gene: 6. CDR1 is LNHNV, CDR2 YYDKDF, per germline (reference sequence). CDR3 length: 17 residues.

The chain combines TRBV15 with TRBJ1-3, with 8 nucleotides matching TRBD1. The clonotype was recovered from a male donor with early-stage non-small cell lung cancer. The material sequenced was PBMCs, taken at follow-up. Written as DNA, the CDR3 is TGTGCCACCAGCAGATTCCAGACAGGGGCCTCTGGAAACACCATATATTTT. This translates into CATSRFQTGASGNTIYF.